The clone carrying this T cell receptor beta chain was picked up many times. What it binds is not known. It was RNA transcripts that yielded the amplified TCR beta CDR3 regions. In the first-round RT-PCR of the TCR CDR3, the HTBI primer set was used. One entry per CDR3 protein, called by TCRdb with MiXCR from the multiplex PCR reads. Among 370,000 or so distinct CDR3 sequences listed, approximately 13% were seen once. The data are from a study of T cells in Graves' hyperthyroidism and ophthalmopathy. General observations from the study: It was a median approximately six months before onset that the model predicted ophthalmopathy. Researchers report that a 13 V-J model separated ophthalmopathy from stable hyperthyroidism. Most thyroid clonotypes expanded above 0.001 were also detected in blood.

The patients, who ranged from 18 to 65 in age, presented with newly diagnosed hyperthyroidism lasting under 2 months. The receptor comes from a man aged 30 to 39 with Graves' hyperthyroidism that later progressed to Graves' ophthalmopathy. Sequencing used blood.

The CDR3 spells CASSSGTSKETQYF. The CDR3 DNA is TGTGCCAGCAGCTCCGGGACTAGCAAGGAGACCCAGTACTTC. The chain employs TRBV7-3 and TRBJ2-5, with TRBD2 matching 9 bases. V shed 4 bases, J shed 5 bases, and the junction held 5 bases outside the gene matches. Germline V CDR1 and CDR2: SGHTA, FQGTGA. The CDR3 sequence is 14 residues long.